The T cell receptor (beta chain) under discussion was sequenced for a study of CXCR3-negative and CXCR3-positive naive CD8 T cells. cDNA libraries for TRB were generated by 5' RACE incorporating UMI labels. TCRdb reprocessed the 5' RACE reads and reports one entry per CDR3 protein, with no DNA. Recorded for this sample: around 65,000 distinct CDR3 sequences. The germline V gene encodes CDR1 SGHDT and CDR2 YYEEEE. CDR3 length: 11 amino acids. CD45RO-CCR7+CD27+CD95- marked naive CD8+ T cells. General study points: CXCR3-positive naive cells had more hydrophobic TRB CDR3s than CXCR3-negative naive cells.

Remarks on this clonotype: Its antigen is as yet unknown.

Material: naive CXCR3+ CD8+ T cells from blood. Described subset: CD45RO-CCR7+CD27+CD95- naive CD8+ T cells expressing CXCR3 (TNR3+). The chain links TRBV5-6 to TRBJ1-1. The origin of this receptor is a human donor in good health. Some clones in this sample may be carry-over from other donors' samples. The CDR3 loop reads CASSLNTEAFF.